What follows describes a single T cell receptor (beta chain). This specimen comes from a study of shared clonotypes between healthy human individuals. At the level of the study: CD4 naive cells filled three plates per donor, CD4 memory three, CD8 naive two and CD8 memory one.

Replicate PCRs from sorted subsets contained around 200 ng DNA, which is 30,000 to 35,000 T cell genomes. Measured with immunoSEQ multiplex PCR; TCRdb has only the in-frame clones, and not every one. The sample lists 2 million to 2.5 million clones, around 92% seen once, with around 0.38% in the top ten. The germline V gene encodes CDR1 MRHNA and CDR2 SNTAGT. The CDR3 has 14 residues. The V end was cut by 6 bases, the J end by 2 bases, with 13 bases between. The sequenced sample was naive CD4+ T cells from PBMCs. Subset specified: CD45RA+ positively selected. This TCR was sampled from a man younger than 30 in good health. Some clones in this sample may be carry-over from other donors' samples. This chain links TRBV6-4 with TRBJ2-5, with D possibly being TRBD2 (6 bases). The CDR3 region has the DNA TGTGCCAGCAGCGTCCGGGAGCAACAAGAGACCCAGTACTTC. This codes for CASSVREQQETQYF.